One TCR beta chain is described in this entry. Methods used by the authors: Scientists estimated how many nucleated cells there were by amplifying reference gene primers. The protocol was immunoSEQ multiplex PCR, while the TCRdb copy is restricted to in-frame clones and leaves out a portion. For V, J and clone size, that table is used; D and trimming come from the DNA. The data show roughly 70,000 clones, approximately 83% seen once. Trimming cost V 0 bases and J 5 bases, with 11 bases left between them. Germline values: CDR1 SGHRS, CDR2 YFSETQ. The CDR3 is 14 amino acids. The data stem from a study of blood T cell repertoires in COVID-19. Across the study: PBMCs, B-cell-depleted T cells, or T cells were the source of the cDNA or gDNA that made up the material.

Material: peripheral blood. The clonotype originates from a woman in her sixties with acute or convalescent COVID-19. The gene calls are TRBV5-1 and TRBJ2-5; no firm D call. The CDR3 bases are TGCGCCAGCAGCTTGGGGAGCCTTTCGGAGACCCAGTACTTC. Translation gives CASSLGSLSETQYF.